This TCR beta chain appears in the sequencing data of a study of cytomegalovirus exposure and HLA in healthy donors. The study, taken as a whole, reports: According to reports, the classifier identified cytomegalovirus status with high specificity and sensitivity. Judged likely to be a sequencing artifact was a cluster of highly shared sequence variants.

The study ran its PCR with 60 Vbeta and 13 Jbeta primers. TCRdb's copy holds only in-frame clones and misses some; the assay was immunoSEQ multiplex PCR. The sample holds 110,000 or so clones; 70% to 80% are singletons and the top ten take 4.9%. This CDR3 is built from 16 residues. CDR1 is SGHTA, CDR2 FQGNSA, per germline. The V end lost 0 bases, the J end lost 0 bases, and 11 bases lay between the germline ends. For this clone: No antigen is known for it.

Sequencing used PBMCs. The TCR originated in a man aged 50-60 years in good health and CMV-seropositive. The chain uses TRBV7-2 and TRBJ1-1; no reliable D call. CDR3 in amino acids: CASSLASTLMNTEAFF. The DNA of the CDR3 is TGTGCCAGCAGCTTAGCCTCTACTCTGATGAACACTGAAGCTTTCTTT.